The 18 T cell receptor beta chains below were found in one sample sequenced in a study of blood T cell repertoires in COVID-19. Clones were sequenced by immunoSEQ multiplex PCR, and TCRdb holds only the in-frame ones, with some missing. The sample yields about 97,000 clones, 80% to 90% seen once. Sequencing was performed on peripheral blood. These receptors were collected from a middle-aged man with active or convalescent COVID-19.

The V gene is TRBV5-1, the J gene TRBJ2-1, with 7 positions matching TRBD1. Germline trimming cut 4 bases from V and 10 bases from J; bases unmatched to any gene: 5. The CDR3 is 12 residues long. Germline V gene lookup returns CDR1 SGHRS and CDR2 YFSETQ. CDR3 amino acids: CASSLDRYEQFF. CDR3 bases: TGCGCCAGCAGCCTGGACAGGTACGAGCAGTTCTTC. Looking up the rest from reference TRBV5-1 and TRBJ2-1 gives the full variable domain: KAGVTQTPRYLIKTRGQQVTLSCSPISGHRSVSWYQQTPGQGLQFLFEYFSETQRNKGNFPGRFSGRQFSNSRSEMNVSTLELGDSALYLCASSLDRYEQFFGPGTRLTVL.

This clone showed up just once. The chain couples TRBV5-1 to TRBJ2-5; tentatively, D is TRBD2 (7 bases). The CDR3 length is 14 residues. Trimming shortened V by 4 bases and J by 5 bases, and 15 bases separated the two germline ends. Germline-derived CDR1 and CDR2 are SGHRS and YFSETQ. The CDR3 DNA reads TGCGCCAGCAGCCGAGGGGGGGAGCTGGAGACCCAGTACTTC. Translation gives CASSRGGELETQYF.

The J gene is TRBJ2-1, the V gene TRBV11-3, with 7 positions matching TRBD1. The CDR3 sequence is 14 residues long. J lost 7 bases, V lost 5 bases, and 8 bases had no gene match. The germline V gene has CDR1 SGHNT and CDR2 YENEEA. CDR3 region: CASSSDRVMNEQFF. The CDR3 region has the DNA TGTGCCAGCAGCAGCGACAGGGTTATGAATGAGCAGTTCTTC.

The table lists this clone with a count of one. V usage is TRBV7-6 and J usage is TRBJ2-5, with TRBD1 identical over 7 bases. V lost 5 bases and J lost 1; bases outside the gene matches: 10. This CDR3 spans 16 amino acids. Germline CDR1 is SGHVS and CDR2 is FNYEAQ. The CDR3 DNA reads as TGTGCCAGCAGCCTAAGGCCAGACAGGGCCCAAGAGACCCAGTACTTC. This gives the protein CASSLRPDRAQETQYF.

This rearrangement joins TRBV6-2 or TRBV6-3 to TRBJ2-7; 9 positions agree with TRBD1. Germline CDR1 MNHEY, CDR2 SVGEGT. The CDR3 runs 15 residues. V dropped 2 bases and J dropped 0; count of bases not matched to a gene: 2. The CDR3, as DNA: TGTGCCAGCAGTTACGGGACAGGGAGCTCCTACGAGCAGTACTTC. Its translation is CASSYGTGSSYEQYF.

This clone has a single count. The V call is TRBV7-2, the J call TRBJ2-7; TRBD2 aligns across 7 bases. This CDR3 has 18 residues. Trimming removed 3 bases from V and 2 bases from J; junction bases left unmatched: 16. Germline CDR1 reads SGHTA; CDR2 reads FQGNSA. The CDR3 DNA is TGTGCCAGCAGCTTGCCCCCCGGGAGGACTACTCTTACCTACGAGCAGTACTTC. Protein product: CASSLPPGRTTLTYEQYF.

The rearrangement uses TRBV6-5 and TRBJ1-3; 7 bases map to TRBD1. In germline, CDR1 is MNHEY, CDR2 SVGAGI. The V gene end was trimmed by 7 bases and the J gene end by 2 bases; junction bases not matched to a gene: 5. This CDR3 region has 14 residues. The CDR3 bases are TGTGCCAGCAACGAACAGGGGACTGGAAACACCATATATTTT. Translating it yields CASNEQGTGNTIYF.

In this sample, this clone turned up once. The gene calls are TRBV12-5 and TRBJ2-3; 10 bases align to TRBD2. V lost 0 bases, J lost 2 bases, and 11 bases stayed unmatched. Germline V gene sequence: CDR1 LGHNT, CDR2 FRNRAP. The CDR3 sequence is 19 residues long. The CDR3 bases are TGTGCTAGTGGTTTGGTACCCCTAACGAGCGGGGGGGCCACAGATACGCAGTATTTT. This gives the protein CASGLVPLTSGGATDTQYF. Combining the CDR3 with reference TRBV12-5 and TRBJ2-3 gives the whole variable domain DARVTQTPRHKVTEMGQEVTMRCQPILGHNTVFWYRQTMMQGLELLAYFRNRAPLDDSGMPKDRFSAEMPDATLATLKIQPSEPRDSAVYFCASGLVPLTSGGATDTQYFGPGTRLTVL.

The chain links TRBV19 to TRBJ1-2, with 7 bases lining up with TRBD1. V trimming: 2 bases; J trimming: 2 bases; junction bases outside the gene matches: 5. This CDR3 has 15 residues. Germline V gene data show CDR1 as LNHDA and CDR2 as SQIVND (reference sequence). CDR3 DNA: TGTGCCAGTAGTATAAGGACAGGAGCAAACTATGGCTACACCTTC. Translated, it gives CASSIRTGANYGYTF.

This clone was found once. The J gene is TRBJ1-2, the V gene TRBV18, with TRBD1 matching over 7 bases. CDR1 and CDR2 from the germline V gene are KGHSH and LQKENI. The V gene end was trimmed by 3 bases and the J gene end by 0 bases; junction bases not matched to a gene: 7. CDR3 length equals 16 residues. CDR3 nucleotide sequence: TGTGCCAGCTCACCTTCACAGGGGTCGTCTAACTATGGCTACACCTTC. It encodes CASSPSQGSSNYGYTF.

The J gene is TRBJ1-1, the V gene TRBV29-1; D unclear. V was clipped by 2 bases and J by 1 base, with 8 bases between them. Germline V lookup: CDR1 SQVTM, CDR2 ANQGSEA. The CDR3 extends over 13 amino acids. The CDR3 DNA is TGCAGCGTTGAAAGACTTGGGAACACTGAAGCTTTCTTT. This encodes CSVERLGNTEAFF.

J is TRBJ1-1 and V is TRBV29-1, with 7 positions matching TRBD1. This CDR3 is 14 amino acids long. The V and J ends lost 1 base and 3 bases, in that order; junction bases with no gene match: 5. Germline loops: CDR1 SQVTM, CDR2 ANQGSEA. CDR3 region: CSVEVPGGYTEAFF. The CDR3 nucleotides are TGCAGCGTTGAAGTGCCAGGGGGTTACACTGAAGCTTTCTTT.

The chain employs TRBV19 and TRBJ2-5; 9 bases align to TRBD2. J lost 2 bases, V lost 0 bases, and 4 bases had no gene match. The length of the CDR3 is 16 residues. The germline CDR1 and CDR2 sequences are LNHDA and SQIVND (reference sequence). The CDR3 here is CASSIEAGGWQETQYF. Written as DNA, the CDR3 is TGTGCCAGTAGTATAGAAGCGGGGGGATGGCAAGAGACCCAGTACTTC.

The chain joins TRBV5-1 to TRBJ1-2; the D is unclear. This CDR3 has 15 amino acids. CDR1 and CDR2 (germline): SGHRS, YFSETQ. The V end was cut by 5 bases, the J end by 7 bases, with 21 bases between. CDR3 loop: CASRVVGLSVAGYTF. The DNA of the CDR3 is TGCGCCAGCAGGGTAGTTGGTCTGTCTGTTGCTGGCTACACCTTC.

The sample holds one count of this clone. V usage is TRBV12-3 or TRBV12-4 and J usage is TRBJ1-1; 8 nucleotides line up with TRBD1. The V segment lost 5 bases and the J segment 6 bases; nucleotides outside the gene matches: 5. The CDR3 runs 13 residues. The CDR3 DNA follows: TGTGCCAGCAGTCTAGGACAGGGCGCTGAAGCTTTCTTT. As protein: CASSLGQGAEAFF.

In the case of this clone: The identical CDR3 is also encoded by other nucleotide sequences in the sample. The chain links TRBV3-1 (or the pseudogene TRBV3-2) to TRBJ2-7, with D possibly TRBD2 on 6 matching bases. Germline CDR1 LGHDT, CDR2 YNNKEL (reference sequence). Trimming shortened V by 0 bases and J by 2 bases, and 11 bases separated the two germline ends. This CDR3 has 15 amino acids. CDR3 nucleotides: TGTGCCAGCAGCCAAGAAGGTGGGGGGACCTACGAGCAGTACTTC. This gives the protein CASSQEGGGTYEQYF.

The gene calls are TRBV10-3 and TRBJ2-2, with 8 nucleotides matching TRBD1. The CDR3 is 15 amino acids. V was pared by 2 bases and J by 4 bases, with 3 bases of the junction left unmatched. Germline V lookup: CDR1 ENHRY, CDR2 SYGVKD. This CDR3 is CAISENDRGTGELFF. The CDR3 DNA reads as TGTGCCATCAGTGAGAACGACAGGGGCACCGGGGAGCTGTTTTTT.

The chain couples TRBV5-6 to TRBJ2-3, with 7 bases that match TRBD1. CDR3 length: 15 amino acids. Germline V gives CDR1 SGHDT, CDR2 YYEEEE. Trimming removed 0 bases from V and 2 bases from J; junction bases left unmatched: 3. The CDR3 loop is CASSLAGGFTDTQYF. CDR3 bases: TGTGCCAGCAGCTTGGCAGGGGGATTCACAGATACGCAGTATTTT.